The 11 T cell receptor beta chains presented below share a single source sample, sequenced in a study of blood T cell repertoires in COVID-19. Libraries were prepared by immunoSEQ multiplex PCR; TCRdb keeps only in-frame clonotypes and omits some of them. In the table there are 230,000 or so clones, roughly 76% of which are singletons. Sequenced input: peripheral blood. The receptors were sampled from a woman of 80 years or more with COVID-19, enrolled during active disease.

The chain employs TRBV19 and TRBJ1-5; possible D gene TRBD1, 6 bases. V was cut by 2 bases and J by 3 bases, with 11 bases left in between. Germline CDR1 LNHDA, CDR2 SQIVND (reference sequence). The CDR3 sequence is 15 residues long. CDR3 sequence reads: CASSIRPGANQPQHF. The CDR3 coding sequence is TGTGCCAGTAGTATACGGCCAGGGGCCAATCAGCCCCAGCATTTT. Full variable domain (rest looked up from reference TRBV19 and TRBJ1-5): DGGITQSPKYLFRKEGQNVTLSCEQNLNHDAMYWYRQDPGQGLRLIYYSQIVNDFQKGDIAEGYSVSREKKESFPLTVTSAQKNPTAFYLCASSIRPGANQPQHFGDGTRLSIL.

This chain joins TRBV6-5 and TRBJ1-5; D gene unclear. The CDR3 is 15 residues long. V lost 2 bases, J lost 0 bases, and 8 bases lay in between. Germline V gene sequence: CDR1 MNHEY, CDR2 SVGAGI. CDR3 amino acids: CASSYRSNSNQPQHF. The CDR3 nucleotides read TGTGCCAGCAGTTACCGGAGTAATAGCAATCAGCCCCAGCATTTT.

The CDR3 nucleotides read TGTGCCAGTAGCAGTCACTACAATGAGCAGTTCTTC. Amino acids: CASSSHYNEQFF. The V call is TRBV19, the J call TRBJ2-1, with D unclear. The CDR3 extends over 12 amino acids. Trimming took off 6 bases at V and 3 bases at J, with 6 bases between the two ends. Germline V gene data show CDR1 as LNHDA and CDR2 as SQIVND (reference sequence).

The rearrangement uses TRBV2 and TRBJ1-4, with unresolved D. The CDR3 consists of 12 residues. V was cut by 5 bases and J by 5 bases, with 6 bases left in between. Germline assignment: CDR1 SNHLY and CDR2 FYNNEI. CDR3 nucleotide sequence: TGTGCCAGCAGTTACATCAATGAAAAACTGTTTTTT. Amino acid sequence: CASSYINEKLFF.

The V call is TRBV28, the J call TRBJ1-1; possibly TRBD1 for D (5 bases). The V and J ends lost 3 bases and 0 bases respectively, with 11 bases between them. Germline CDR1 reads MDHEN; CDR2 reads SYDVKM. The CDR3 contains 15 residues. CDR3 bases: TGTGCCAGCAGTTTTGGAGGGACTATGAACACTGAAGCTTTCTTT. This sequence encodes CASSFGGTMNTEAFF.

The CDR3 here is CASSLEGQGRVRETQYF. In DNA form, the CDR3 reads TGTGCCAGCAGCTTAGAAGGACAGGGGAGGGTAAGGGAGACCCAGTACTTC. The chain recombines TRBV7-2 with TRBJ2-5; the match to TRBD1 covers 9 bases. The V gene's germline CDR1 is SGHTA and CDR2 FQGNSA. The CDR3 sequence is 17 residues long. The junction had 11 bases not matched to a gene; V was cut back by 1 base and J by 5 bases.

V usage is TRBV30 and J usage is TRBJ2-3, with D maybe TRBD2 (5 bases). Trimming removed 4 bases at V and 2 bases at J, with 16 bases between. CDR1 is GTSNPN, CDR2 SVGIG, per germline (reference sequence). The length of the CDR3 is 15 residues. CDR3: CAWTSPKRPTDTQYF. DNA for the CDR3: TGTGCCTGGACTTCCCCAAAGCGGCCCACAGATACGCAGTATTTT.

This clone was counted only a few times. This chain connects TRBV28 to TRBJ2-7; 8 bases are shared with TRBD1. Trimming at V came to 9 bases and at J to 1 base, leaving 8 bases not matched to a gene. The CDR3 sequence is 14 residues long. The germline V gene encodes CDR1 MDHEN and CDR2 SYDVKM. In DNA form, the CDR3 reads TGTGCCAGTCGCGGACAGGGAGGATCCTACGAGCAGTACTTC. It is translated as CASRGQGGSYEQYF.

This clone was found once. V usage is TRBV24-1 and J usage is TRBJ1-1, with 7 positions matching TRBD1. Trimming removed 0 bases from V and 4 bases from J; junction bases left unmatched: 7. Germline CDR1 is KGHDR and CDR2 is SFDVKD. The CDR3 is made up of 16 amino acids. As DNA, the CDR3 is TGTGCCACCAGTGATTTGCAAACAGGGGAATCCACTGAAGCTTTCTTT. Translating gives CATSDLQTGESTEAFF.

The chain couples TRBV7-9 to TRBJ2-5; possibly TRBD2 for D (7 bases). Per the germline V gene, CDR1 is SEHNR and CDR2 is FQNEAQ (reference sequence). This CDR3 comprises 15 residues. V gave up 1 base and J gave up 3 bases, with 12 bases separating them. CDR3 in amino acids: CASSLGGGAKETQYF. CDR3 bases: TGTGCCAGCAGCTTAGGTGGGGGGGCCAAAGAGACCCAGTACTTC.

This chain joins TRBV5-8 and TRBJ1-2; 12 nucleotides align to TRBD1. The germline CDR1 and CDR2 sequences are SGHTS and YDEGEE. This CDR3 region has 16 residues. With V trimmed by 4 bases and J by 3 bases, 7 bases remained unmatched. CDR3 loop: CASSRGTGGEYYGYTF. As DNA, the CDR3 is TGTGCCAGCAGCCGAGGGACAGGGGGCGAGTACTATGGCTACACCTTC.